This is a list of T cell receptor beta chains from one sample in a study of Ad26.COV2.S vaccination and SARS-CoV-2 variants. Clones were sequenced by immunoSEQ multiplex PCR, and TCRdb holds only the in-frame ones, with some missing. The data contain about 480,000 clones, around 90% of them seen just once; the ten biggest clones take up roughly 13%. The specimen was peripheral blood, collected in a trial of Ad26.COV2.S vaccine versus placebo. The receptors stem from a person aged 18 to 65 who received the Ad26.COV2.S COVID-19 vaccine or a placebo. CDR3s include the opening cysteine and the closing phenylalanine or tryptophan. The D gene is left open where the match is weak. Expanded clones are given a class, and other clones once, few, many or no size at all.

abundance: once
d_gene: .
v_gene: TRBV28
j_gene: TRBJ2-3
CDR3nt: TGTGCCAGCAGTTTAAGTGATACGCAGTATTTT
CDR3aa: CASSLSDTQYF

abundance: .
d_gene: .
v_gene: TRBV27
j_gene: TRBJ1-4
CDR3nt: TGTGCCATCCCGACGAAAAAACTGTTTTTT
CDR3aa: CAIPTKKLFF

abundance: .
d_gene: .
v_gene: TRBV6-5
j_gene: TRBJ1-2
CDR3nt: TGTGCCAGCAGTTACTTTGGGGGGGACTATGGCTACACCTTC
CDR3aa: CASSYFGGDYGYTF

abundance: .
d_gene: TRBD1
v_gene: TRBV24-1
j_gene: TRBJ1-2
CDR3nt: TGTGCCACCAGTGACCCCAGGACAGGTTCTAACGATGGCTACACCTTC
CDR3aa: CATSDPRTGSNDGYTF

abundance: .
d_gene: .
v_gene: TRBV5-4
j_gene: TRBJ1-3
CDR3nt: TGTGCCAGCAGCTTATATGGGGGCGCTGGAAACACCATATATTTT
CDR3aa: CASSLYGGAGNTIYF

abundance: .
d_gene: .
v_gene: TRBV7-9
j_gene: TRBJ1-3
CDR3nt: TGTGCCAGCAGCCCCGTTGGAAACACCATATATTTT
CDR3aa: CASSPVGNTIYF

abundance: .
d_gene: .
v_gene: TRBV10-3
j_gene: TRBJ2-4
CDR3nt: TGTGCCATCAGTGAGTCCCAGATAGCCAAAAACATTCAGTACTTC
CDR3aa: CAISESQIAKNIQYF

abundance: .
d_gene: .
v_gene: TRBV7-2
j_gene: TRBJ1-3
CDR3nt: TGTGCCAGCAGCTTAGTTGGGGAGGCTGGAAACACCATATATTTT
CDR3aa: CASSLVGEAGNTIYF

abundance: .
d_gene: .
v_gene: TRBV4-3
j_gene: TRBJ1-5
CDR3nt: TGCGCCAGCAGCCCGGGGCGGTATCAGCCCCAGCATTTT
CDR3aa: CASSPGRYQPQHF

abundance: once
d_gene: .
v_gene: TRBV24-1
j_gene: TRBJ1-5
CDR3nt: TGTGCCACCAGTCCCAGGGGACAGCCCCAGCATTTT
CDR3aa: CATSPRGQPQHF

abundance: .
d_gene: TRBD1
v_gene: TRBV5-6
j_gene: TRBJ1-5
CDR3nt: TGTGCCAGCAGCTTGGCCAGGGGGCGGTGGTATCAGCCCCAGCATTTT
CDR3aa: CASSLARGRWYQPQHF

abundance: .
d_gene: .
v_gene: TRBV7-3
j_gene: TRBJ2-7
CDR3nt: TGTGCCAGCAGCTTAGGTCCCTGGGGTGGGGCCTACGAGCAGTACTTC
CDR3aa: CASSLGPWGGAYEQYF

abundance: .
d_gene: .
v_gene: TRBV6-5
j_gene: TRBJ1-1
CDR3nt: TGTGCCATCTACGCCGGCGGGGGGACTGAAGCTTTCTTT
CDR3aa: CAIYAGGGTEAFF

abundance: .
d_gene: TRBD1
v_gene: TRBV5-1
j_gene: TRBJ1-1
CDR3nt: TGCGCCAGCAGCACCCAAGGACAGGGGGACACTGAAGCTTTCTTT
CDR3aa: CASSTQGQGDTEAFF

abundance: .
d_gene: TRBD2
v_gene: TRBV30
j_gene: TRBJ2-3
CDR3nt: TGTGCCTGGAGTGGTGGAGCGACTAGCGGAGACACAGATACGCAGTATTTT
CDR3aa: CAWSGGATSGDTDTQYF

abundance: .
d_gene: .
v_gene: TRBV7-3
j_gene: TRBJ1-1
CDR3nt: TGTGCCAGCAGCTTAAAGCCCCCCGGAGGGGCTGAAGCTTTCTTT
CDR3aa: CASSLKPPGGAEAFF

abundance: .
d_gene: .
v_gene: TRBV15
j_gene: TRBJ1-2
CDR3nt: TGTGCCACCAGCAGAGAATGGGCAGCTACTAACTATGGCTACACCTTC
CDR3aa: CATSREWAATNYGYTF

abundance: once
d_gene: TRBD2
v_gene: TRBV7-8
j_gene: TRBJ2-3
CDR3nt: TGTGCCAGCAGCTTAGCGGGGCTAGCGGGAACCTACGGTACGCAGTATTTT
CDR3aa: CASSLAGLAGTYGTQYF

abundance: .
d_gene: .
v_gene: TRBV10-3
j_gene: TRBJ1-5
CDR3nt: TGTGCCATCAGTGAGTCAGCGACAGGATATCAGCCCCAGCATTTT
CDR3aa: CAISESATGYQPQHF

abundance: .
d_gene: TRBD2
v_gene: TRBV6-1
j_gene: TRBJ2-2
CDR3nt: TGTGCCAGCAGTGTAGCGGGAGCTGCCGGGGAGCTGTTTTTT
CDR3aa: CASSVAGAAGELFF

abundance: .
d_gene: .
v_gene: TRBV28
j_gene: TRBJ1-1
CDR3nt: TGTGCCAGCAGAGTGACAGCTGAAGCTTTCTTT
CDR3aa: CASRVTAEAFF

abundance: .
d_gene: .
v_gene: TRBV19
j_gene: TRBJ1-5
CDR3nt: TGTGCCAGTAGTGGACAGAGGGGCAATCAGCCCCAGCATTTT
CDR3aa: CASSGQRGNQPQHF

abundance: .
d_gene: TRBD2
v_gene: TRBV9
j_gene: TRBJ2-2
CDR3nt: TGTGCCAGCAGAGGAGCGGGGACCACCGGGGAGCTGTTTTTT
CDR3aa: CASRGAGTTGELFF

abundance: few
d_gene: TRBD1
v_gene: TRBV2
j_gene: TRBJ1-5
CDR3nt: TGTGCCAGCAGGCGGGACAGGGTTAGCAATCAGCCCCAGCATTTT
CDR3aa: CASRRDRVSNQPQHF

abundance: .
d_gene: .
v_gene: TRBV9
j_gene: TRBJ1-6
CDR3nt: TGTGCCAGCAGCGTAGACGGCGGTTATAATTCACCCCTCCACTTT
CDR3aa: CASSVDGGYNSPLHF

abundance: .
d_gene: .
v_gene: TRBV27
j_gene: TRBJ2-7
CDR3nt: TGTGCCAGCAGTTTCGGGGGTTATGGTACCTACGAGCAGTACTTC
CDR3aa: CASSFGGYGTYEQYF

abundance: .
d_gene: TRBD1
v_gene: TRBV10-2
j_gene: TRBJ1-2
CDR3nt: TGCGCCAGCAGTGAGTCAGGGACAGGAGGCTACACCTTC
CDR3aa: CASSESGTGGYTF

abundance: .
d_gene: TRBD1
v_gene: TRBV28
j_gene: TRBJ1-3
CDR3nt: TGTGCCAGCACCTCGGAGGGGACAGGGTACTCTGGAAACACCATATATTTT
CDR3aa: CASTSEGTGYSGNTIYF

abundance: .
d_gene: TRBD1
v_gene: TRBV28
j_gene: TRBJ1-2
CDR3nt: TGTGCCAGCAGTTTGGGGACAGGGAGGAGGTATGGCTACACCTTC
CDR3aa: CASSLGTGRRYGYTF

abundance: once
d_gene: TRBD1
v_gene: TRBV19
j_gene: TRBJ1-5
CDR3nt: TGTGCCAGTAGCGGGGACAGGGCAGGAGAGTTCAATCAGCCCCAGCATTTT
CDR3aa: CASSGDRAGEFNQPQHF

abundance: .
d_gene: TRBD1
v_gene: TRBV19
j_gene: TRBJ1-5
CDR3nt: TGTGCCAGTAAAGACAGGACAGGGGGAGTAGGGAATCAGCCCCAGCATTTT
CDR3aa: CASKDRTGGVGNQPQHF

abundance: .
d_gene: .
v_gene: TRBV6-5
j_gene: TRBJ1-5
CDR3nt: TGTGCCAGCAGTTACTCCGAGTCGACTCAGCCCCAGCATTTT
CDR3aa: CASSYSESTQPQHF

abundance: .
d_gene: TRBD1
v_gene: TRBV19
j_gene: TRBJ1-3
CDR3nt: TGTGCCAGCCTGACAGGGTTTGGAAACACCATATATTTT
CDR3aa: CASLTGFGNTIYF

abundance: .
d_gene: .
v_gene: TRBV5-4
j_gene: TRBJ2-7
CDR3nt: TGTGCCAGCACCTCCAACACGTACGAGCAGTACTTC
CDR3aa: CASTSNTYEQYF

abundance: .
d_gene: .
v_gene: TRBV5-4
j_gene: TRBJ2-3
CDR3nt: TGTGCCAGCAGCTTGGTTACAGGCTCGTGGGATACGCAGTATTTT
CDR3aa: CASSLVTGSWDTQYF

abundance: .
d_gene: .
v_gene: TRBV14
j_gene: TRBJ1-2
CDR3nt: TGTGCCAGCAGCCAAGCTAAGGACGGATTCCCCTATGGCTACACCTTC
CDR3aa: CASSQAKDGFPYGYTF

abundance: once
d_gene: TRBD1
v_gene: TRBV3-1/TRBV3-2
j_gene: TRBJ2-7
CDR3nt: TGTGCCAGCAGCCGAGGGACAGGCTCCTACGAGCAGTACTTC
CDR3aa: CASSRGTGSYEQYF

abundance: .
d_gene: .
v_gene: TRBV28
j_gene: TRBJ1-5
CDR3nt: TGTGCCAGCAGTTTATCCCCGGGGGTCCAGCCCCAGCATTTT
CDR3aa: CASSLSPGVQPQHF

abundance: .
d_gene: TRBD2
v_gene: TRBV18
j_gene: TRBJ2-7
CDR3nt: TGTGCCAGCTCCCCGGGAGGCCCCTCCTACGAGCAGTACTTC
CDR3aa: CASSPGGPSYEQYF

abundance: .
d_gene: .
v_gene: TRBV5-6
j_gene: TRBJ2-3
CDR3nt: TGTGCCAGCGCAGGGGAGGGGTCAGAGACAGATACGCAGTATTTT
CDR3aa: CASAGEGSETDTQYF

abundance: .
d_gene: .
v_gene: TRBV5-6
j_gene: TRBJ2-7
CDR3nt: TGTGCCAGCAGCTTGGGCAGGAGGTACGAGCAGTACTTC
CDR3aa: CASSLGRRYEQYF

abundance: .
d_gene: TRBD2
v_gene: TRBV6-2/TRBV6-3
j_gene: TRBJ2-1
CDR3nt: TGTGCCAGCAGCCTAGGGACTAGCGCCTACAATGAGCAGTTCTTC
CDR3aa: CASSLGTSAYNEQFF

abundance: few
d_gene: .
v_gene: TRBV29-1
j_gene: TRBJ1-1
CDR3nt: TGCAGCGTGGAGGAGCGGAACACTGAAGCTTTCTTT
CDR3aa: CSVEERNTEAFF

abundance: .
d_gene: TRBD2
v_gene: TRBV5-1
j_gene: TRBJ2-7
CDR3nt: TGCGCCAGCAGCCCCGAGCCGGCTAGCGGGAGGCGGTACTTC
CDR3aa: CASSPEPASGRRYF

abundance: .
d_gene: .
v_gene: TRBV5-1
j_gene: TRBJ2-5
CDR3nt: TGCGCCAGCAGCTTGAGGCTAGAATGGTACTTC
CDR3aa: CASSLRLEWYF

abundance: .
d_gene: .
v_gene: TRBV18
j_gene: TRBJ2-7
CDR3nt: TGTGCCAGCTCACCACTAGCCAGGGTCTACGAGCAGTACTTC
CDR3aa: CASSPLARVYEQYF

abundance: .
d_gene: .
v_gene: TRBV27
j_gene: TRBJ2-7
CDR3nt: TGTGCCAGCAGTTTATATTGGGCGGGAAGGGACGAGCAGTACTTC
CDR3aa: CASSLYWAGRDEQYF

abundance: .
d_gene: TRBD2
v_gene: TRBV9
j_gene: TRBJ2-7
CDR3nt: TGTGCCAGCAGCGTAAGTGCGGGAGCCTACGAGCAGTACTTC
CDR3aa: CASSVSAGAYEQYF

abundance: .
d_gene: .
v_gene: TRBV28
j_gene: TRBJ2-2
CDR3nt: TGTGCCAGCAGTTTGGGTGGGACCGGGGAGCTGTTTTTT
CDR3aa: CASSLGGTGELFF

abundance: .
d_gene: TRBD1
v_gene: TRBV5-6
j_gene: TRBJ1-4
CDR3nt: TGTGCCAGCAGCTTGAGGGAGACAGGGAAAAATGAAAAACTGTTTTTT
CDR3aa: CASSLRETGKNEKLFF

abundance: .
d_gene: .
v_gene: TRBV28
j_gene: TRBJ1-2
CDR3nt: TGTGCCAGTATGAGACAGGACTATGGCTACACCTTC
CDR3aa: CASMRQDYGYTF

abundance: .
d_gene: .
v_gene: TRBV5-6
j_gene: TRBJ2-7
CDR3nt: TGTGCCAGCAGCTTGGCCTGGGGGGAGCAGTACTTC
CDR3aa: CASSLAWGEQYF

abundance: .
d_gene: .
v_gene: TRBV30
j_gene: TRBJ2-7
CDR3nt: TGTGCCTGGAGTAGGGAGACCCTCGAGCAGTACTTC
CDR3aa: CAWSRETLEQYF